Detailed here is one T cell receptor beta chain. Which antigen it targets is not known. No base qualities exist here, and no much larger clone lies one base off it. Measured from the cysteine to the phenylalanine, the CDR3 is 16 residues long. Here the CDR3 DNA is all that survives: 48 bases in frame from base 1. CDR1 and CDR2, looked up from the germline V gene (reference sequence), are SEHNR and FQNEAQ. Trimming removed 3 bases from V and 2 bases from J, leaving 11 bases between the germline ends. CD8 naive samples were CD45RO-negative cells positively selected for CCR7, giving a CD45RA+CCR7+ population that excluded TemRA cells. The donors were healthy, HIV-negative adults with no recently reported acute infections or vaccinations. Every donor was a Caucasian adult residing in Nashville, Tennessee, USA. Blood was obtained by leukapheresis, after which PBMCs were separated by Ficoll-Histopaque density gradient centrifugation and cryopreserved in liquid nitrogen vapor phase. Analytical flow cytometry was used to check the purity and quantity of each magnetically sorted T cell population. Each sorted fraction had its genomic DNA isolated and then quantified by UV absorbance on a Nanodrop 2000c.

Using the deep immunoSEQ assay, multiplex PCR amplified TCR CDR3 regions from genomic DNA. Extracted genomic DNA from each cell subset was distributed evenly across all wells of several immunoSEQ 96-well plates, and each plate was treated as a replicate. For sorted subsets, 150 to 250 ng genomic DNA, equal to about 30,000 T cell genomes, was loaded into each replicate PCR. Purified libraries were measured with a Qubit 3.0 fluorometer, size-checked on a Bioanalyzer 2100, and measured again with the KAPA Library Quantification kit. Every immunoSEQ 96-well plate was sequenced on a separate single-read 150-cycle Illumina NextSeq 550 flow cell. Per the original workflow: Because only junctional sequences without quality scores were contained in the immunoSEQ output, filtering matching that applied to full-length reads could not be performed. Sequences were annotated with PyIR, a Python wrapper for IgBLAST v1.9, and V/J genes and CDR3 were assigned using IMGT germline references. Reads with weak V/J assignments (E-value above 1e-6), missing CDR3, stop codons, out-of-frame junctions, or ambiguous translated residues were removed. V3J clonotypes were defined as sequences sharing the same inferred V gene, J gene, and CDR3 amino acid sequence. Percentage overlap between repertoires was calculated by dividing the number of shared unique clonotypes by the size of the smaller repertoire. Repertoire richness was assessed with RTK rarefaction, the Chao1 estimator, and Recon v2.1 estimates of unobserved clonotypes. For all TCRbeta clonotypes obtained by the gDNA method from four donors, generation probabilities were computed with OLGA. TCRdb carries this immuneACCESS record with in-frame sequences only. Its versions omit some clonotypes, under half of them owing to an unresolved V gene in the studies checked, with the rest unexplained. Clonal size and the V and J genes are those of that table, whereas D and trimming came from the DNA. The sample table lists some 2 million clones, about 94% of them with a count of one. 1.2% of the sample is in the top ten clones.

This sample is part of a study of shared clonotypes between healthy human individuals (dated by TCRdb to 2019 to 2021). Some background on the complete study: The cohort included three men and a couple of women between 18 and 49 years of age. Each donor's leukapheresis produced roughly between roughly 0.85 and 9 billion PBMCs. Blood TCR repertoires of roughly 5 healthy adults were deeply sequenced to estimate repertoire size and the extent of clonotype sharing between individuals. To increase sequencing depth and limit assay-specific biases, different laboratories used diverse techniques to prepare libraries and sequence TCR repertoires. For each donor, CD4 naive and CD4 memory were each given three plates, CD8 naive was given two plates, and CD8 memory was given one plate.

What the research found in general, with its limitations: Across a handful of donors, approximately 4.9% of naive CD4, over 3% of naive CD8, about 2.3% of memory CD4, and under 0.45% of memory CD8 clonotypes were shared. Compared with non-shared clonotypes, clonotypes shared by all four sorted-subset donors had higher generation probabilities. Based on pairwise subsampling, the degree of clonotype sharing among donors was expected to be affected by sequencing depth. Only blood was sampled, and tissue TCR repertoires likely differ from those in blood. Even with the large sequencing depth, rarefaction of the sorted-subset datasets indicated that sequencing was incomplete. The genetic and exposure-history diversity represented was limited by the small number of donors. Estimated clonotype richness was generally larger for naive than for memory subsets.

The sequenced material came from naive CD8+ T cells sorted from blood. In the paper's terms, the cell subset or site label means: CD45RA+CCR7+. The chain couples TRBV7-9 to TRBJ1-6; D gene: possibly TRBD1, on 6 matching bases. The TCR comes from a man younger than 35 in good health. The DNA sequence follows: TGTGCCAGCAGCTTTCAGGGGCATACCTATAATTCACCCCTCCACTTT. It codes for CASSFQGHTYNSPLHF.